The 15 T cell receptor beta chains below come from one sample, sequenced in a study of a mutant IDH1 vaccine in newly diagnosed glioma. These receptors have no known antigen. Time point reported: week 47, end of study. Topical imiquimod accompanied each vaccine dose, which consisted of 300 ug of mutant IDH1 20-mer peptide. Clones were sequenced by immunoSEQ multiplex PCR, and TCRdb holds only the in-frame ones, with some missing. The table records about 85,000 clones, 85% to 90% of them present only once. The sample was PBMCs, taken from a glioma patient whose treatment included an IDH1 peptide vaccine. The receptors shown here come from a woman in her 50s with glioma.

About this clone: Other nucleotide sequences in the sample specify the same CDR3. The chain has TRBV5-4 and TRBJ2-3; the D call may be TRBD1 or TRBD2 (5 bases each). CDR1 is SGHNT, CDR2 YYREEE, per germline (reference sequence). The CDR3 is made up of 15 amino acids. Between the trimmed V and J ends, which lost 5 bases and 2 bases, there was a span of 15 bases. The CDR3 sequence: CASRSGTGFTDTQYF. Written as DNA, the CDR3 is TGTGCCAGCAGGTCCGGGACGGGATTCACAGATACGCAGTATTTT.

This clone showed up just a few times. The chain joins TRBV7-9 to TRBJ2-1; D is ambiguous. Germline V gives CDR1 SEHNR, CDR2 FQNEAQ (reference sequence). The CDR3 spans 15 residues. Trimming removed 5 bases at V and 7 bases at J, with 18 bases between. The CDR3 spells CASSPKRRLGNEQFF. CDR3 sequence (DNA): TGTGCCAGCAGCCCGAAACGGAGATTGGGGAATGAGCAGTTCTTC.

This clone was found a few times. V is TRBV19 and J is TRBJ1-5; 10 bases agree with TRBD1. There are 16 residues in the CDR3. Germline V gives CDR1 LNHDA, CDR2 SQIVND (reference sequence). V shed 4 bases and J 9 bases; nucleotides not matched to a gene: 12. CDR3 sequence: CASSTRTGGRIMPQHF. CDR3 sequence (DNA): TGTGCCAGTAGTACACGGACAGGGGGGCGGATCATGCCCCAGCATTTT. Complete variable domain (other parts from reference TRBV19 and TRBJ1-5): DGGITQSPKYLFRKEGQNVTLSCEQNLNHDAMYWYRQDPGQGLRLIYYSQIVNDFQKGDIAEGYSVSREKKESFPLTVTSAQKNPTAFYLCASSTRTGGRIMPQHFGDGTRLSIL.

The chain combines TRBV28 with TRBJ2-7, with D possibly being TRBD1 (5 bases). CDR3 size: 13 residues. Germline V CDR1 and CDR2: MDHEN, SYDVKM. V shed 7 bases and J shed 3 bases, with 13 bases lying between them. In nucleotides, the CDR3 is TGTGCCAGCACCCAGGGCGGTATCTACGAGCAGTACTTC. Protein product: CASTQGGIYEQYF.

The CDR3 is CASSEVLPYSGNNEQFF. Written as DNA, the CDR3 is TGTGCCAGCAGTGAAGTACTACCCTACTCCGGCAACAATGAGCAGTTCTTC. V and J are TRBV2 and TRBJ2-1; D is ambiguous. Trimming took 1 base from V and 5 from J, leaving 18 bases between them. The germline CDR1 and CDR2 sequences are SNHLY and FYNNEI. The CDR3 is made up of 17 amino acids.

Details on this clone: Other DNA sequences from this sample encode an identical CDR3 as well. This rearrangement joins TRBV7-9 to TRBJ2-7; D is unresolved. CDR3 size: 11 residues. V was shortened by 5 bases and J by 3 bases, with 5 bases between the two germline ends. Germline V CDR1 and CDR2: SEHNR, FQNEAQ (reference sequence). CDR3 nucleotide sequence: TGTGCCAGCAGCAGCATCTACGAGCAGTACTTC. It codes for CASSSIYEQYF.

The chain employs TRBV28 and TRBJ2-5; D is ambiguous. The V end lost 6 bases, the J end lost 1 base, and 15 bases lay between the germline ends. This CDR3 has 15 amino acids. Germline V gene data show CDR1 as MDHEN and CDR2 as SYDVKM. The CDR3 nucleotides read TGTGCCAGCAGCCCCAGGCAGGACCTCCAAGAGACCCAGTACTTC. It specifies CASSPRQDLQETQYF.

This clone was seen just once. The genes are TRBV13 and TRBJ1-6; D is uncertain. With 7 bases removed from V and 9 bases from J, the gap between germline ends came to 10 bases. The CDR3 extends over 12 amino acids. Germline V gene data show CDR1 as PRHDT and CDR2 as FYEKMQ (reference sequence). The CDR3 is CASTLSGSPLHF. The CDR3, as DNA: TGTGCCAGCACCCTGTCGGGTTCACCCCTCCACTTT.

CDR3 nucleotides: TGTGCCAGCAGCTTGAACAGGAGGGTGGAGCAGTACTTC. Its protein is CASSLNRRVEQYF. This chain joins TRBV11-2 and TRBJ2-7, with D possibly matching TRBD2 (6 bases). Trimming cost V 3 bases and J 7 bases, with 13 bases left between them. Germline assignment: CDR1 SGHAT and CDR2 FQNNGV. This CDR3 is built from 13 residues.

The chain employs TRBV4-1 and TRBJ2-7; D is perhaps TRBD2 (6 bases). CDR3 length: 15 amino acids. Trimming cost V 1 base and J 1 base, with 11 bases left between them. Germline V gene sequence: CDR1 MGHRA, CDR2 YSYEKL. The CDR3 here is CASSQGRGISYEQYF. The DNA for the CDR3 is TGCGCCAGCAGCCAAGGCCGGGGGATTTCCTACGAGCAGTACTTC.

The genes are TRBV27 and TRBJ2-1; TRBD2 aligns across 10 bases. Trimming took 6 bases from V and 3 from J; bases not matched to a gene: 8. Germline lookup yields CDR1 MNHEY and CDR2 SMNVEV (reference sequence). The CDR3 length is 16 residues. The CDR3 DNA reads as TGTGCCAGCAGCTCAGCGGGAGGGGTTAACTACAATGAGCAGTTCTTC. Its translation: CASSSAGGVNYNEQFF.

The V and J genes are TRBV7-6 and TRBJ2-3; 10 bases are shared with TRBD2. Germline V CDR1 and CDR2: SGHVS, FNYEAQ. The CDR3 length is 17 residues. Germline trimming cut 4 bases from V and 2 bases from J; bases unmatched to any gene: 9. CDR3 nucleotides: TGTGCCAGCAGCTCCCCCGGGACTAGCGAGAACACAGATACGCAGTATTTT. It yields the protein CASSSPGTSENTDTQYF.

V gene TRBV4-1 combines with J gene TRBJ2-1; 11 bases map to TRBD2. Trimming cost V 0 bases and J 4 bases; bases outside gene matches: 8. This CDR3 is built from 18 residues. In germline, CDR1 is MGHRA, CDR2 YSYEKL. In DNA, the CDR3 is TGCGCCAGCAGCCAAGATTCACTAGCGGGAGCGTTTTACAATGAGCAGTTCTTC. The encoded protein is CASSQDSLAGAFYNEQFF.

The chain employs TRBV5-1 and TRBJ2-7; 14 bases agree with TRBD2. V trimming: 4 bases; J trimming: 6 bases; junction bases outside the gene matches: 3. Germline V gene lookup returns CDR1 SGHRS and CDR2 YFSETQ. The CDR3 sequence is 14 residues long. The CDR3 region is CASSPGTSGGEQYF. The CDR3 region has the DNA TGCGCCAGCAGCCCTGGGACTAGCGGGGGCGAGCAGTACTTC.

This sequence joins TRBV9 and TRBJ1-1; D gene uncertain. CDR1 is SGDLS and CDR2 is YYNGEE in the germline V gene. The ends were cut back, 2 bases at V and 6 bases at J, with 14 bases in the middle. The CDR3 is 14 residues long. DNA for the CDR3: TGTGCCAGCAGCGTTTCCCGGGCGGCCTCTGAAGCTTTCTTT. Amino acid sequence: CASSVSRAASEAFF.